Each of the 26 T cell receptor beta chains below was sequenced from the same sample in a study of cytomegalovirus exposure and HLA in healthy donors (dated by TCRdb to 2016 to 2017). The receptor library was made with the immunoSEQ multiplex PCR assay. For the multiplex PCR, a mixture combining 60 forward primers for TCR Vbeta segments and 13 reverse primers for TCR Jbeta segments was used. TCRdb carries this immuneACCESS record with in-frame sequences only. Its versions omit some clonotypes, under half of them owing to an unresolved V gene in the studies checked, with the rest unexplained. This sample lists around 160,000 clones; 77% were detected once. The ten biggest clones cover roughly 2.6% of the sample. The sequencing input was PBMCs. The receptors derive from a woman in her thirties or forties in good health and CMV-seropositive.

The V call is TRBV30, the J call TRBJ2-5; TRBD2 aligns across 8 bases. CDR1 and CDR2 (germline): GTSNPN, SVGIG (reference sequence). The V segment lost 0 bases and the J segment 11 bases; nucleotides outside the gene matches: 8. The CDR3 is made up of 13 amino acids. CDR3 nucleotide sequence: TGTGCCTGGAGTGTGATCGGCCAGCGGGAGCAGTACTTC. Amino acids: CAWSVIGQREQYF.

The V and J genes are TRBV6-1 and TRBJ2-2, with 10 positions matching TRBD1. The germline V gene has CDR1 MNHNS and CDR2 SASEGT. With 3 bases clipped from V and 5 bases from J, the junction kept 3 bases outside the gene matches. There are 15 residues in the CDR3. The CDR3 loop is CASSEGQGSTGELFF. In DNA form, the CDR3 reads TGTGCCAGCAGTGAGGGACAGGGGAGTACCGGGGAGCTGTTTTTT.

The CDR3 sequence is CASSLLSGGKNYGYTF. The CDR3 DNA reads as TGTGCCAGCAGTTTATTATCAGGGGGAAAAAACTATGGCTACACCTTC. The chain employs TRBV28 and TRBJ1-2; 7 bases align to TRBD1. Looked up from germline, CDR1 is MDHEN and CDR2 is SYDVKM. CDR3 length: 16 residues. With V trimmed by 1 base and J by 2 bases, 7 bases remained unmatched.

This clone was picked up a small number of times. This chain connects TRBV19 to TRBJ1-2; weak D call: TRBD1 (5 bases). Germline CDR1 is LNHDA and CDR2 is SQIVND (reference sequence). Trimming took 6 bases from V and 8 from J, leaving 13 bases between them. The CDR3 is made up of 12 amino acids. The CDR3: CASSPDSSGYTF. Written as DNA, the CDR3 is TGTGCCAGTAGCCCCGACAGCAGCGGCTACACCTTC.

This clone was observed a handful of times. This rearrangement joins TRBV19 to TRBJ2-4, with 10 bases aligning to TRBD2. The ends lost 5 bases at V and 2 bases at J; junction bases unmatched: 9. Germline lookup yields CDR1 LNHDA and CDR2 SQIVND (reference sequence). The CDR3 runs to 17 residues. This CDR3 reads CASSPRPSGGTKNIQYF. The CDR3 DNA reads TGTGCCAGTAGTCCCAGACCTAGCGGGGGAACCAAAAACATTCAGTACTTC.

This chain connects TRBV30 to TRBJ1-4; TRBD1 aligns across 9 bases. The germline V gene has CDR1 GTSNPN and CDR2 SVGIG (reference sequence). J lost 8 bases, V lost 2 bases, and 6 bases had no gene match. The CDR3 is 14 amino acids. The CDR3 DNA reads TGTGCCTGGAGTCAGGGACAGGGAGGGGAAAAACTGTTTTTT. Its protein product is CAWSQGQGGEKLFF.

V is TRBV10-3 and J is TRBJ2-7; 11 positions match TRBD2. The CDR3 length is 16 residues. After removal of 2 bases from V and 3 bases from J, the junction contained 6 bases not matched to a gene. The germline V gene has CDR1 ENHRY and CDR2 SYGVKD. CDR3 residues: CAISEKLAGDHYEQYF. The DNA for the CDR3 is TGTGCCATCAGTGAGAAACTAGCGGGAGACCACTACGAGCAGTACTTC.

This chain connects TRBV4-3 to TRBJ1-4; possibly TRBD1 for D (6 bases). V was clipped by 4 bases and J by 5 bases, with 11 bases between them. This CDR3 region has 14 residues. Germline CDR1 is LGHNA and CDR2 is YSLEER. The CDR3 is CASSRDTFNEKLFF. Written as DNA, the CDR3 is TGCGCCAGCAGCCGGGACACCTTCAATGAAAAACTGTTTTTT.

The rearrangement uses TRBV5-1 and TRBJ2-3, with 7 bases matching TRBD2. Germline CDR1 is SGHRS and CDR2 is YFSETQ. After removal of 2 bases from V and 1 base from J, the junction contained 4 bases not matched to a gene. The CDR3 contains 15 residues. The CDR3 region is CASSLGGSRTDTQYF. The CDR3 DNA reads as TGCGCCAGCAGCTTAGGCGGGAGTCGCACAGATACGCAGTATTTT.

The V call is TRBV23-1, the J call TRBJ1-4, with D possibly matching TRBD1 (5 bases). TRBV23-1 is sorted into the ORF group, with uncertain function. Trimming took off 0 bases at V and 0 bases at J, with 8 bases between the two ends. This CDR3 spans 16 amino acids. The CDR3 sequence is CASSQSLTATNEKLFF. As DNA, the CDR3 is TGCGCCAGCAGTCAATCCCTGACAGCAACTAATGAAAAACTGTTTTTT.

The chain is built from TRBV19 and TRBJ2-3; 13 bases are shared with TRBD2. CDR1 is LNHDA, CDR2 SQIVND, per germline (reference sequence). CDR3 size: 17 residues. V trimming: 7 bases; J trimming: 2 bases; junction bases outside the gene matches: 9. The CDR3 is CASTLSLAGGPTDTQYF. Written as DNA, the CDR3 is TGTGCCAGTACCCTATCACTAGCGGGAGGGCCCACAGATACGCAGTATTTT.

This chain links TRBV5-4 with TRBJ1-4; no firm D call. Trimming removed 10 bases at V and 5 bases at J, with 15 bases between. Germline V gene sequence: CDR1 SGHNT, CDR2 YYREEE (reference sequence). This CDR3 region has 13 residues. The CDR3 nucleotides read TGTGCCTACAGCTTGGCCGGGAATGAAAAACTGTTTTTT. It translates to CAYSLAGNEKLFF.

This clone was counted between two and nine times. The chain couples TRBV6-5 to TRBJ1-1; no reliable D call. V was cut by 7 bases and J by 0 bases, with 12 bases left in between. Per germline, CDR1 MNHEY and CDR2 SVGAGI. The CDR3 sequence is 14 residues long. CDR3 sequence (DNA): TGTGCCAGCAAATCGGGTACTCTGAACACTGAAGCTTTCTTT. Amino acid sequence: CASKSGTLNTEAFF.

The chain uses TRBV7-2 and TRBJ2-1, with a tentative D call TRBD2 (5 bases). Germline CDR1 SGHTA, CDR2 FQGNSA. The CDR3 has 16 residues. Trimming left V 1 base short and J 0 bases short, with 10 bases between. CDR3 amino acids: CASSLGAGSSYNEQFF. The CDR3 DNA follows: TGTGCCAGCAGCTTAGGGGCGGGCAGCTCCTACAATGAGCAGTTCTTC.

The chain couples TRBV6-6 to TRBJ2-1; 8 nucleotides match TRBD1. The CDR3 has 13 residues. Germline trimming cut 6 bases from V and 3 bases from J; bases unmatched to any gene: 1. Germline CDR1 is MNHNY and CDR2 is SVGAGI (reference sequence). CDR3 coding DNA: TGTGCCAGCAGACAGGGGGACTACAATGAGCAGTTCTTC. This translates into CASRQGDYNEQFF.

This clone was seen a few times. Different DNA sequences within this sample yield the same CDR3. The V gene is TRBV28, the J gene TRBJ1-2, with D hard to call. Germline CDR1 and CDR2: MDHEN and SYDVKM. Trimming left V 2 bases short and J 3 bases short, with 7 bases between. CDR3 size: 13 residues. CDR3 DNA: TGTGCCAGCAGTTTAGGCCGGGACTATGGCTACACCTTC. Its protein is CASSLGRDYGYTF.

The rearrangement joins TRBV7-2 to TRBJ2-7; 7 bases agree with TRBD2. Trimming cost V 5 bases and J 4 bases; bases outside gene matches: 11. This CDR3 comprises 15 residues. Germline CDR1 and CDR2: SGHTA and FQGNSA. The CDR3 DNA reads TGTGCCAGCAGCGAAGATGGAGCGGGAACTTACGAGCAGTACTTC. Translated: CASSEDGAGTYEQYF.

The genes are TRBV6-1 and TRBJ1-1; no definite D call. Trimming took 6 bases from V and 8 from J, leaving 13 bases between them. The length of the CDR3 is 12 residues. Germline CDR1 and CDR2: MNHNS and SASEGT. The chain's CDR3 is CASRGPVGEAFF. The CDR3 bases are TGTGCCAGCAGGGGCCCCGTGGGCGAAGCTTTCTTT.

This clone was picked up one time. The J gene is TRBJ2-1, the V gene TRBV7-2, with D possibly matching TRBD2 (5 bases). This CDR3 is built from 15 residues. V gave up 1 base and J gave up 7 bases, with 14 bases separating them. Looked up from germline, CDR1 is SGHTA and CDR2 is FQGNSA. CDR3 in amino acids: CASSLGGGSGNEQFF. The CDR3 DNA reads as TGTGCCAGCAGCTTAGGAGGCGGGTCGGGGAATGAGCAGTTCTTC.

V and J are TRBV18 and TRBJ2-3; TRBD2 aligns across 9 bases. Germline CDR1 is KGHSH and CDR2 is LQKENI. The CDR3 is 16 amino acids. Unmatched junction bases numbered 3, after V lost 0 bases and J lost 2 bases. CDR3 residues: CASSPPSGGLTDTQYF. Here the CDR3 DNA reads TGTGCCAGCTCACCACCGAGCGGGGGGCTCACAGATACGCAGTATTTT.

This clone was observed once. At one end, the junction sequence differs from germline, possibly due to a read error. The chain carries TRBV7-9 and TRBJ2-2; TRBD2 is a possible D gene (6 bases). The CDR3 totals 15 residues. Per germline, CDR1 SEHNR and CDR2 FQNEAQ (reference sequence). The CDR3 sequence: CSSSLGTGGTGELFF. The CDR3 DNA reads TGTTCCAGCAGCTTGGGGACTGGGGGGACCGGGGAGCTGTTTTTT.

The chain joins TRBV7-2 to TRBJ1-1; possible D gene TRBD1, 5 bases. The germline V gene has CDR1 SGHTA and CDR2 FQGNSA. The V and J ends lost 5 bases and 11 bases respectively, with 15 bases between them. The CDR3 has 12 amino acids. CDR3 protein: CASSDGWGEAFF. In nucleotides, the CDR3 is TGTGCCAGCAGCGATGGATGGGGGGAGGCTTTCTTT.

The chain links TRBV7-2 to TRBJ2-5, with 12 bases lining up with TRBD2. Germline CDR1 and CDR2: SGHTA and FQGNSA. CDR3 length equals 16 residues. V lost 5 bases to trimming and J lost 2 bases; unmatched junction nucleotides: 6. The chain's CDR3 is CASSLGLAGNQETQYF. The CDR3 DNA follows: TGTGCCAGCAGCCTTGGACTAGCGGGGAATCAAGAGACCCAGTACTTC.

This chain connects TRBV28 to TRBJ2-7; maybe TRBD2 (5 bases). There are 13 residues in the CDR3. Deletions cut 3 bases from V and 5 bases from J, with 11 bases between. CDR1 is MDHEN and CDR2 is SYDVKM in the germline V gene. In DNA form, the CDR3 reads TGTGCCAGCAGTTTCCCGGGATCCCACGAGCAGTACTTC. It encodes CASSFPGSHEQYF.

The V call is TRBV14, the J call TRBJ1-5, with 7 bases matching TRBD1. The germline gives CDR1 SGHDN, CDR2 FVKESK. The CDR3 is made up of 13 amino acids. Unmatched junction bases numbered 3, after V lost 3 bases and J lost 7 bases. The CDR3 DNA reads as TGTGCCAGCAGCCAGACAGGGCAACAGCCCCAGCATTTT. As protein: CASSQTGQQPQHF.

This chain links TRBV23-1 with TRBJ2-7; tentative D call: TRBD1 (5 bases). TRBV23-1 carries the ORF label, with uncertain function. The CDR3 spans 13 residues. The V gene lost 3 bases and the J gene lost 4 bases, with 10 bases spanning the gap. As DNA, the CDR3 is TGCGCCAGCAGTCAGTCGACAGAATACGAGCAGTACTTC. Residues: CASSQSTEYEQYF.